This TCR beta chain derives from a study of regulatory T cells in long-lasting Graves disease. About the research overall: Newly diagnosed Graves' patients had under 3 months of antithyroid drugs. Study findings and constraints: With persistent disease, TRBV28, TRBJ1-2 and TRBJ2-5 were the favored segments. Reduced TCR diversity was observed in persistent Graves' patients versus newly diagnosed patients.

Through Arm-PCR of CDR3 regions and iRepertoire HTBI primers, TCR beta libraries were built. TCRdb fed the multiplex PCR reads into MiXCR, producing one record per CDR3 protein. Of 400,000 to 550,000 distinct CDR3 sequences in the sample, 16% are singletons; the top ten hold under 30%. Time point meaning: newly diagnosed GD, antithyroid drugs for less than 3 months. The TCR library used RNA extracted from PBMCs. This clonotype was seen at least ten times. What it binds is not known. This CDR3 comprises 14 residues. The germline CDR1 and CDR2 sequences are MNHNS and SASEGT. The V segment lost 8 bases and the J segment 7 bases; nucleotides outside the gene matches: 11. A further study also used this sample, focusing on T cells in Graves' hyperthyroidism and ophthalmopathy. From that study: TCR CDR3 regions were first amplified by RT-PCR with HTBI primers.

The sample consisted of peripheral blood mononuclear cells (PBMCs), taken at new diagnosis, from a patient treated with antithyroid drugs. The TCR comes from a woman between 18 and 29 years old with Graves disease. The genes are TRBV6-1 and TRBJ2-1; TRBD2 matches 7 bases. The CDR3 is CASSRGSYLNEQFF. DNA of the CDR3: TGTGCCAGCTCGCGCGGGAGCTATTTGAATGAGCAGTTCTTC.